These 18 T cell receptor beta chains originate from one sample sequenced in a study of technical replicates of blood from a handful of donors. TCRdb's copy holds only in-frame clones and misses some; the assay was immunoSEQ multiplex PCR. Of about 69,000 clones in the sample, 88% were seen once. Sequenced: PBMCs. These receptors originate from a human donor in good health. Some clones in this sample may be carry-over from other donors' samples.

This chain joins TRBV11-2 and TRBJ2-1, with 8 bases matching TRBD2. J lost 4 bases, V lost 5 bases, and 4 bases had no gene match. Per germline, CDR1 SGHAT and CDR2 FQNNGV. The CDR3 consists of 14 residues. CDR3 in amino acids: CASSKKRGYNEQFF. CDR3 nucleotides: TGTGCCAGCAGCAAGAAGCGGGGGTACAATGAGCAGTTCTTC.

The rearrangement uses TRBV7-2 and TRBJ2-2; 7 positions match TRBD2. V trimming: 5 bases; J trimming: 6 bases; junction bases outside the gene matches: 6. The CDR3 loop spans 14 amino acids. The germline CDR1 and CDR2 sequences are SGHTA and FQGNSA. CDR3 nucleotides: TGTGCCAGCAGCCAGCGGGGTTTCGCCGGGGAGCTGTTTTTT. Translation: CASSQRGFAGELFF.

J is TRBJ2-1 and V is TRBV10-3; D is perhaps TRBD2 (6 bases). V was shortened by 4 bases and J by 7 bases, with 17 bases between the two germline ends. CDR1 is ENHRY, CDR2 SYGVKD, per germline. The CDR3 is made up of 15 amino acids. CDR3 nucleotides: TGTGCCATCAGTGCGGGACGGGGGAGCGAGAATGAGCAGTTCTTC. Encoded protein: CAISAGRGSENEQFF.

The chain uses TRBV7-2 and TRBJ2-5; TRBD2 matches at 8 bases. The CDR3 length is 13 residues. V shed 2 bases, J shed 10 bases, and the junction held 6 bases outside the gene matches. Germline values: CDR1 SGHTA, CDR2 FQGNSA. Written as DNA, the CDR3 is TGTGCCAGCAGCTTACAAGTAGCGGGGCGCCAGTACTTC. This encodes CASSLQVAGRQYF.

This chain connects TRBV15 to TRBJ1-5, with D possibly matching TRBD1 (5 bases). This CDR3 contains 14 residues. V lost 0 bases and J lost 5, with 8 bases in between. Germline V CDR1 and CDR2: LNHNV, YYDKDF (reference sequence). The CDR3, as DNA: TGTGCCACCAGCAGAGATGGGGGGGATCAGCCCCAGCATTTT. Translation gives CATSRDGGDQPQHF.

The V call is TRBV7-2, the J call TRBJ2-7; tentatively, D is TRBD1 (6 bases). Germline V lookup: CDR1 SGHTA, CDR2 FQGNSA. V lost 4 bases and J lost 3, with 13 bases in between. CDR3 size: 14 residues. CDR3 loop: CASSSGDGVYEQYF. DNA for the CDR3: TGTGCCAGCAGCTCAGGGGACGGAGTCTACGAGCAGTACTTC.

The rearrangement uses TRBV6-6 and TRBJ2-1; 10 bases line up with TRBD1. CDR1 and CDR2 from the germline V gene are MNHNY and SVGAGI (reference sequence). With 5 bases clipped from V and 2 bases from J, the junction kept 6 bases outside the gene matches. This CDR3 comprises 16 residues. The CDR3 region has the DNA TGTGCCAGCAGTCAGCCCGGACAGGGGGCCTACAATGAGCAGTTCTTC. This sequence encodes CASSQPGQGAYNEQFF.

This clone was counted a few times. The chain couples TRBV18 to TRBJ2-7; TRBD2 matches at 8 bases. There are 16 residues in the CDR3. J was trimmed by 1 base and V by 3 bases; bases with no gene match: 8. Looked up from germline, CDR1 is KGHSH and CDR2 is LQKENI. CDR3 region: CASSPLFSGKSYEQYF. CDR3 DNA sequence: TGTGCCAGCTCACCCCTGTTTAGCGGGAAATCCTACGAGCAGTACTTC. Combining the CDR3 with reference TRBV18 and TRBJ2-7 gives the whole variable domain NAGVMQNPRHLVRRRGQEARLRCSPMKGHSHVYWYRQLPEEGLKFMVYLQKENIIDESGMPKERFSAEFPKEGPSILRIQQVVRGDSAAYFCASSPLFSGKSYEQYFGPGTRLTVT.

The chain is built from TRBV2 and TRBJ1-6; TRBD1 might be the D (6 bases). Germline CDR1 reads SNHLY; CDR2 reads FYNNEI. The length of the CDR3 is 14 residues. With 8 bases removed from V and 3 bases from J, the gap between germline ends came to 11 bases. CDR3 nucleotides: TGTGCCAGCGGACAGCAGGGCTATAATTCACCCCTCCACTTT. It specifies CASGQQGYNSPLHF.

The chain is built from TRBV10-3 and TRBJ1-4, with a tentative D call TRBD1 (6 bases). The CDR3 sequence is 13 residues long. Germline-derived CDR1 and CDR2 are ENHRY and SYGVKD. V lost 6 bases, J lost 8 bases, and 13 bases lay in between. The CDR3 nucleotides are TGTGCCATCAGGGGGGGGCTTGGAGAAAAACTGTTTTTT. The encoded protein is CAIRGGLGEKLFF.

The chain links TRBV29-1 to TRBJ2-1; perhaps TRBD2 as D (6 bases). Trimming removed 6 bases at V and 4 bases at J, with 19 bases between. The germline CDR1 and CDR2 sequences are SQVTM and ANQGSEA. The length of the CDR3 is 15 residues. The CDR3 is CSVWGGQAQYNEQFF. The CDR3 coding sequence is TGCAGCGTCTGGGGAGGTCAGGCCCAATACAATGAGCAGTTCTTC.

V usage is TRBV9 and J usage is TRBJ2-7; D perhaps matches TRBD2 (6 bases). V dropped 0 bases and J dropped 2 bases, with 21 bases sitting between them. Germline assignment: CDR1 SGDLS and CDR2 YYNGEE. The CDR3 covers 18 residues. The CDR3 DNA sequence: TGTGCCAGCAGCGTAGAGCCTTCCGGTAGCGGACAAACCTACGAGCAGTACTTC. Amino acids: CASSVEPSGSGQTYEQYF.

Written as DNA, the CDR3 is TGTGCCAGCAGCTTGGCTCGCCAGAACACTGAAGCTTTCTTT. As protein: CASSLARQNTEAFF. The rearrangement links TRBV7-9 to TRBJ1-1; the D is unclear. The CDR3 spans 14 residues. V was cut by 3 bases and J by 1 base, with 9 bases left in between. Germline CDR1 reads SEHNR; CDR2 reads FQNEAQ (reference sequence). Filled out from reference TRBV7-9 and TRBJ1-1, the complete variable domain reads DTGVSQNPRHKITKRGQNVTFRCDPISEHNRLYWYRQTLGQGPEFLTYFQNEAQLEKSRLLSDRFSAERPKGSFSTLEIQRTEQGDSAMYLCASSLARQNTEAFFGQGTRLTVV.

J is TRBJ2-2 and V is TRBV4-2, with TRBD2 as a possible D gene (6 bases). Germline assignment: CDR1 LGHNA and CDR2 YNFKEQ. V lost 0 bases, J lost 7 bases, and 12 bases lay in between. The CDR3 spans 15 residues. The CDR3 DNA reads TGTGCCAGCAGCCAAGATGGGCAGGGAGGCGGGGAGCTGTTTTTT. This translates into CASSQDGQGGGELFF.

The CDR3 here is CASSLQTSPGELFF. The CDR3 DNA sequence: TGTGCCAGCAGCTTACAAACTAGCCCCGGGGAGCTGTTTTTT. The V and J genes are TRBV7-8 and TRBJ2-2; possible D gene TRBD2, 6 bases. Per germline, CDR1 SGHVS and CDR2 FQNEAQ. Between the trimmed V and J ends, which lost 2 bases and 6 bases, there was a span of 10 bases. The CDR3 extends over 14 amino acids.

The chain couples TRBV6-1 to TRBJ2-2, with D possibly being TRBD2 (6 bases). The V gene lost 6 bases and the J gene lost 4 bases, with 15 bases spanning the gap. The V gene's germline CDR1 is MNHNS and CDR2 SASEGT. CDR3 size: 15 residues. CDR3 loop: CASREGTAGTGELFF. In DNA, the CDR3 is TGTGCCAGCAGGGAGGGGACGGCCGGCACCGGGGAGCTGTTTTTT.

The chain links TRBV4-1 to TRBJ2-3, with 13 positions matching TRBD2. V gave up 0 bases and J gave up 6 bases; unmatched junction bases: 6. CDR3 size: 17 residues. The V gene's germline CDR1 is MGHRA and CDR2 YSYEKL. CDR3 sequence reads: CASSQDETSGGWDTQYF. The DNA for the CDR3 is TGCGCCAGCAGCCAAGATGAGACTAGCGGGGGGTGGGATACGCAGTATTTT.

The chain combines TRBV6-1 with TRBJ1-1, with TRBD1 as a possible D gene (6 bases). This CDR3 spans 13 amino acids. The V gene lost 0 bases and the J gene lost 11 bases, with 13 bases spanning the gap. Germline lookup yields CDR1 MNHNS and CDR2 SASEGT. The CDR3, as DNA: TGTGCCAGCAGTGAAGCCCACAGGGTGGACGCTTTCTTT. It yields the protein CASSEAHRVDAFF.